One sample yielded the 3 T cell receptor beta chains listed below, sequenced in a study of response to subunit inactivated influenza vaccine. One entry per CDR3 protein, called by TCRdb with MiXCR from the RT-PCR reads. The table lists approximately 290,000 distinct CDR3 sequences, 20% to 25% of them singletons. The sample was PBMCs from blood, taken 21 months after vaccination. The origin of the receptors is a man between 45 and 75 years old who received an inactivated influenza vaccine.

The chain links TRBV24-1 to TRBJ2-3; 8 nucleotides match TRBD1. The V and J ends lost 4 bases and 2 bases, in that order; junction bases with no gene match: 7. Germline lookup yields CDR1 KGHDR and CDR2 SFDVKD. This CDR3 comprises 16 residues. The CDR3 protein is CATSDATGDFTDTQYF. The CDR3 nucleotides read TGTGCCACCAGTGACGCGACAGGGGACTTCACAGATACGCAGTATTTT.

The chain recombines TRBV29-1 with TRBJ2-4; the D gene is possibly TRBD2 (6 bases). Deletions cut 6 bases from V and 0 bases from J, with 12 bases between. Germline V gives CDR1 SQVTM, CDR2 ANQGSEA. The CDR3 sequence is 14 residues long. Written as DNA, the CDR3 is TGCAGCGTCGGGAGTACACTAGCCAAAAACATTCAGTACTTC. Protein: CSVGSTLAKNIQYF.

There are many counts of this clonotype. A much larger clone is a single base away; this may be a read error. The chain joins TRBV20-1 to TRBJ1-5; D uncertain. Germline V CDR1 and CDR2: DFQATT, SNEGSKA (reference sequence). The CDR3 is 12 amino acids. V was pared by 0 bases and J by 3 bases, with 3 bases between. The CDR3 loop reads CSARDNNQPQHF. CDR3 coding DNA: TGCAGTGCTAGAGATAACAATCAGCCCCAGCATTTT.